The 17 T cell receptor beta chains below all came from one sample that was sequenced in a study of CD4 T cell repertoires in COVID-19 (dated by TCRdb to the early 2020s). Memory T cell samples that were not cultured went straight to sequencing right after ex vivo isolation. Receptor amplification or capture employed the immunoSEQ multiplex PCR assay. TCRdb limited this immuneACCESS table to in-frame rearrangements with V and J called. A share of clones is missing; checked studies link under half to unresolved V genes, and the rest is unexplained. In all, the sample holds around 7,800 clones, and approximately 81% of those were seen once. The ten top clones hold approximately 2% of the sample. The starting material was effector memory CD4+ T cells from blood, obtained before the COVID-19 pandemic. The intended sense of this specimen's cell subset or site label: CD4+ T effector memory cells. These receptors originate from a human donor who had COVID-19.

This clone showed up just once. The chain is built from TRBV6-1 and TRBJ2-2; TRBD2 is a possible D gene (6 bases). In germline, CDR1 is MNHNS, CDR2 SASEGT. Trimming pared 8 bases from V and 0 bases from J, leaving 13 bases between. CDR3 length equals 15 residues. The CDR3 nucleotides are TGTGCCAGCGGGATTAGCGGAACGAACACCGGGGAGCTGTTTTTT. Translation gives CASGISGTNTGELFF.

Details on this clone: Mismatch with germline at one junction end may stem from a read error. The V call is TRBV6-5, the J call TRBJ1-4, with D possibly TRBD1 on 5 matching bases. CDR3 length: 15 amino acids. Germline V CDR1 and CDR2: MNHEY, SVGAGI. The DNA for the CDR3 is TGTGCCAGCACTTACGACGGCACAACGGGGGGAAAACTGTTTTTT. Translation gives CASTYDGTTGGKLFF.

This clone was detected once. This rearrangement joins TRBV2 to TRBJ2-1; D is perhaps TRBD1 (5 bases). The V and J ends lost 7 bases and 0 bases respectively, with 10 bases between them. The CDR3 spans 14 residues. CDR1 and CDR2 (germline): SNHLY, FYNNEI. CDR3 amino acids: CASTGASSYNEQFF. The CDR3 nucleotides read TGTGCCAGCACTGGGGCTAGCTCCTACAATGAGCAGTTCTTC.

This clone was seen more than once but under ten times. The genes are TRBV2 and TRBJ2-7, with D possibly being TRBD1 (5 bases). CDR1 and CDR2 (germline): SNHLY, FYNNEI. The V and J ends lost 5 bases and 6 bases respectively, with 14 bases between them. The CDR3 extends over 13 amino acids. The CDR3 loop reads CASSPYPRGEQYF. Here the CDR3 DNA reads TGTGCCAGCAGTCCCTATCCTAGGGGCGAGCAGTACTTC.

The J gene is TRBJ2-3, the V gene TRBV11-3; 11 bases match TRBD2. This CDR3 is 16 amino acids long. Germline CDR1 and CDR2: SGHNT and YENEEA. J gave up 1 base and V 5 bases, and 5 bases lay outside the gene matches. The CDR3 DNA reads as TGTGCCAGCAGCCCGGGGACTAGCGGACGCACAGATACGCAGTATTTT. Protein: CASSPGTSGRTDTQYF. The full variable domain, completed using reference TRBV11-3 and TRBJ2-3, is EAGVVQSPRYKIIEKKQPVAFWCNPISGHNTLYWYLQNLGQGPELLIRYENEEAVDDSQLPKDRFSAERLKGVDSTLKIQPAELGDSAVYLCASSPGTSGRTDTQYFGPGTRLTVL.

The chain has TRBV30 and TRBJ2-1; TRBD2 matches at 8 bases. The CDR3 length is 16 residues. After removal of 0 bases from V and 2 bases from J, the junction contained 6 bases not matched to a gene. Germline V gives CDR1 GTSNPN, CDR2 SVGIG (reference sequence). The CDR3 here is CAWSVPLSGTYNEQFF. Here the CDR3 DNA reads TGTGCCTGGAGTGTCCCCCTTAGCGGGACCTACAATGAGCAGTTCTTC.

V and J are TRBV6-5 and TRBJ2-7; the match to TRBD1 covers 10 bases. Trimming at V came to 2 bases and at J to 1 base, leaving 5 bases not matched to a gene. This CDR3 is 16 amino acids long. Per the germline V gene, CDR1 is MNHEY and CDR2 is SVGAGI. CDR3 sequence reads: CASSYGTGALSYEQYF. In nucleotides, the CDR3 is TGTGCCAGCAGTTACGGGACAGGGGCGTTATCCTACGAGCAGTACTTC.

V and J are TRBV6-6 and TRBJ1-1, with a possible D match to TRBD1 (5 bases). V was clipped by 3 bases and J by 5 bases, with 13 bases between them. The CDR3 runs 14 residues. CDR1 and CDR2 from the germline V gene are MNHNY and SVGAGI (reference sequence). The DNA for the CDR3 is TGTGCCAGCAGTTATGGCCGGAGGGGAACTGAAGCTTTCTTT. It is translated as CASSYGRRGTEAFF.

The CDR3 DNA reads as TGTGCCAGCAGTTCCGACAGGGACCACACTGAAGCTTTCTTT. It is translated as CASSSDRDHTEAFF. The chain joins TRBV27 to TRBJ1-1, with 7 bases lining up with TRBD1. The CDR3 runs 14 residues. The germline V gene has CDR1 MNHEY and CDR2 SMNVEV (reference sequence). With 4 bases clipped from V and 3 bases from J, the junction kept 5 bases outside the gene matches.

The chain couples TRBV9 to TRBJ1-3; no definite D call. The germline V gene encodes CDR1 SGDLS and CDR2 YYNGEE. The CDR3 spans 14 residues. Trimming removed 5 bases from V and 9 bases from J, with 18 bases in between. For the CDR3, the DNA is TGTGCCAGCAGGGAGTACGGTGCCGGAGGCACCATATATTTT. Residues: CASREYGAGGTIYF.

The chain is built from TRBV30 and TRBJ2-3, with D perhaps matching TRBD2 (6 bases). V was cut by 4 bases and J by 2 bases, with 13 bases left in between. This CDR3 is 14 amino acids long. Germline lookup yields CDR1 GTSNPN and CDR2 SVGIG (reference sequence). The CDR3 sequence: CAWTAGMATDTQYF. The CDR3 nucleotides read TGTGCCTGGACCGCGGGGATGGCCACAGATACGCAGTATTTT.

In this sample, this clone turned up once. The chain joins TRBV7-2 to TRBJ2-3; TRBD2 matches 14 bases. J gave up 6 bases and V 5 bases, and 10 bases lay outside the gene matches. The CDR3 has 17 amino acids. Germline V gene lookup returns CDR1 SGHTA and CDR2 FQGNSA. Here the CDR3 reads CASSTLWTSGGRDTQYF. The CDR3 region has the DNA TGTGCCAGCAGCACCCTCTGGACTAGCGGGGGGAGGGATACGCAGTATTTT.

The chain employs TRBV6-6 and TRBJ2-7; D might be TRBD1 (6 bases). This CDR3 is 13 amino acids long. V gave up 8 bases and J gave up 3 bases, with 14 bases separating them. Germline values: CDR1 MNHNY, CDR2 SVGAGI (reference sequence). The CDR3 protein is CASCGQPLYEQYF. The CDR3 bases are TGTGCCAGCTGCGGACAGCCACTCTACGAGCAGTACTTC.

This clone was found a few times. Other DNA sequences in the same sample also yield this CDR3. The chain links TRBV18 to TRBJ2-3; weak D call: TRBD2 (5 bases). V was pared by 6 bases and J by 6 bases, with 13 bases between. The CDR3 spans 13 residues. Germline-derived CDR1 and CDR2 are KGHSH and LQKENI. The CDR3 coding sequence is TGTGCCAGCTCCCGTAAGACGGGGGATACGCAGTATTTT. It yields the protein CASSRKTGDTQYF.

This rearrangement joins TRBV6-6 to TRBJ2-7, with D possibly being TRBD1 (6 bases). Trimming stripped 5 bases from V and 5 bases from J, with 13 bases between. CDR3 size: 13 residues. The germline V gene encodes CDR1 MNHNY and CDR2 SVGAGI (reference sequence). CDR3 sequence reads: CASSPGTFHEQYF. As DNA, the CDR3 is TGTGCCAGCAGTCCCGGGACATTCCACGAGCAGTACTTC.

The chain carries TRBV9 and TRBJ1-1; D perhaps matches TRBD1 (6 bases). This CDR3 comprises 15 residues. CDR1 SGDLS and CDR2 YYNGEE come from the germline V gene. V shed 4 bases and J shed 2 bases, with 15 bases lying between them. The CDR3 bases are TGTGCCAGCAGCAACTCCCCGGGGGGCAACACTGAAGCTTTCTTT. As protein: CASSNSPGGNTEAFF.

In this sample, this clone turned up a few times. The V call is TRBV11-2, the J call TRBJ2-1, with 8 positions matching TRBD2. CDR1 and CDR2 from the germline V gene are SGHAT and FQNNGV. The length of the CDR3 is 13 residues. The ends lost 5 bases at V and 14 bases at J; junction bases unmatched: 11. DNA of the CDR3: TGTGCCAGCAGCCCATTACCGGGGGGGGCAAAGTTCTTC. It yields the protein CASSPLPGGAKFF. Combining the CDR3 with reference TRBV11-2 and TRBJ2-1 gives the whole variable domain EAGVAQSPRYKIIEKRQSVAFWCNPISGHATLYWYQQILGQGPKLLIQFQNNGVVDDSQLPKDRFSAERLKGVDSTLKIQPAKLEDSAVYLCASSPLPGGAKFFGPGTRLTVL.